Shown below are 2 T cell receptor beta chains from a single sample sequenced in a study of blood T cell repertoires in COVID-19. Assay used: immunoSEQ multiplex PCR; TCRdb lists only in-frame clones, some missing. The data contain fewer than 350,000 clones, around nine tenths of them seen just once; the ten biggest clones take up 5.5% to 7%. Material for sequencing was PBMCs or T cells enriched from blood (not recorded which). These receptors were taken from a woman between 35 and 50 years old who had recovered from COVID-19.

This rearrangement joins TRBV3-1 (or the pseudogene TRBV3-2) to TRBJ2-3; 10 bases align to TRBD1. CDR3 size: 14 residues. Trimming took 10 bases from V and 5 from J; bases not matched to a gene: 9. Germline CDR1 LGHDT, CDR2 YNNKEL (reference sequence). The CDR3 here is CATIDRGRGDTQYF. The DNA for the CDR3 is TGTGCCACCATTGACAGGGGGCGCGGAGATACGCAGTATTTT.

The V and J genes are TRBV5-8 and TRBJ1-4; tentative D call: TRBD1 (5 bases). CDR1 is SGHTS and CDR2 is YDEGEE in the germline V gene. This CDR3 region has 16 residues. Trimming shortened V by 4 bases and J by 3 bases, and 16 bases separated the two germline ends. The CDR3 region is CASSGGLGLSNEKLFF. The DNA for the CDR3 is TGTGCCAGCAGCGGGGGACTAGGGTTATCTAATGAAAAACTGTTTTTT.